One and the same sample provided the 2 T cell receptor beta chains below, sequenced in a study of blood T cell repertoires in COVID-19. Repertoires were generated with immunoSEQ multiplex PCR, while TCRdb's copy carries only in-frame clones and drops some. The data hold around 250,000 clones, with about 86% observed a single time. Sample: peripheral blood. The origin of the receptors is a man aged 80 or over with acute or convalescent COVID-19.

V and J are TRBV24-1 and TRBJ2-4; 7 bases match TRBD1. V gave up 4 bases and J gave up 9 bases; unmatched junction bases: 8. From germline, CDR1 is KGHDR and CDR2 SFDVKD. The CDR3 has 14 amino acids. For the CDR3, the DNA is TGTGCCACCAGTGACGCCAGACAGGGCGGCATTCAGTACTTC. It is translated as CATSDARQGGIQYF.

The chain has TRBV6-5 and TRBJ1-4, with TRBD1 identical over 9 bases. The CDR3 consists of 13 residues. Trimming took 6 bases from V and 6 from J; bases not matched to a gene: 2. Germline V gives CDR1 MNHEY, CDR2 SVGAGI. DNA of the CDR3: TGTGCCAGCAGCGGACAGGGGCATGAAAAACTGTTTTTT. It codes for CASSGQGHEKLFF.